This T cell receptor (beta chain) is drawn from a study of spatial heterogeneity in lung cancer. Study in general: Detected sequences consistently included more beta-chain ones than alpha-chain ones.

Time point given: blood at routine non-recurrence follow-up after resection. The CDR3 totals 13 residues. Germline lookup yields CDR1 MRHNA and CDR2 SNTAGT. Trimming cost V 11 bases and J 1 base, with 14 bases left between them. MiXCR, run by TCRdb on the 5' RACE reads, gives a single entry per CDR3 protein. The repertoire holds over 85,000 distinct CDR3 sequences, with roughly a fifth as singletons. This clonotype was recorded a few times. This specimen was PBMCs, taken at follow-up. The TCR comes from a male donor with early-stage non-small cell lung cancer. The rearrangement joins TRBV6-4 to TRBJ1-1; D gene unclear. In DNA form, the CDR3 reads TGTGCCTGCGCGGCCGAAGAGAACACTGAAGCTTTCTTT. Its protein product is CACAAEENTEAFF.